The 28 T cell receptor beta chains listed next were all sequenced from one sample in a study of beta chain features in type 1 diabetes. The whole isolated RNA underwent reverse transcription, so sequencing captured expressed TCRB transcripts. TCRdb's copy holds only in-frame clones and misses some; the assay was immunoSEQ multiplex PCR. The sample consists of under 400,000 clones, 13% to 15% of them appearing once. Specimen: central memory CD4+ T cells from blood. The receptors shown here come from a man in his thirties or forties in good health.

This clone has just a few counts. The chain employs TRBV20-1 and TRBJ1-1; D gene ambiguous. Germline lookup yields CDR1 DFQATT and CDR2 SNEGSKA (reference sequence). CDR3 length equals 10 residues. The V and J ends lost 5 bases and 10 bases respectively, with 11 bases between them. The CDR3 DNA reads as TGCAGTGCTTGGCGGGTCAGAGCTTTCTTT. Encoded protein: CSAWRVRAFF.

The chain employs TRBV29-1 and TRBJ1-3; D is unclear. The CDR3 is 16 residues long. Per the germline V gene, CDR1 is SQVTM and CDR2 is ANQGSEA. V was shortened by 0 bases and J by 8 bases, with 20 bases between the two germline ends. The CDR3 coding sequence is TGCAGCGTTGAAGATTCCGGCCGAAGGCCTTGGGACACCATATATTTT. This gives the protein CSVEDSGRRPWDTIYF.

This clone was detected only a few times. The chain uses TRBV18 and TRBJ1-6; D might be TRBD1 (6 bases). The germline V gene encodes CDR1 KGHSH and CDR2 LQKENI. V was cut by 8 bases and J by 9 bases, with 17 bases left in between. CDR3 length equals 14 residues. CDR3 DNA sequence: TGTGCCAGCAGCGTACGACAGGAATCTTCACCCCTCCACTTT. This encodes CASSVRQESSPLHF.

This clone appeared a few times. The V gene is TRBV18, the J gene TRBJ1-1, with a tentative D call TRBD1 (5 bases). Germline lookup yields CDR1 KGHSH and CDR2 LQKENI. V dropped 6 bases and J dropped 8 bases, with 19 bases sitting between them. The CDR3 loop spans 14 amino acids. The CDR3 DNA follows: TGTGCCAGCTCGCCTCAAGGGGTGATTTTCGAAGCTTTCTTT. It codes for CASSPQGVIFEAFF.

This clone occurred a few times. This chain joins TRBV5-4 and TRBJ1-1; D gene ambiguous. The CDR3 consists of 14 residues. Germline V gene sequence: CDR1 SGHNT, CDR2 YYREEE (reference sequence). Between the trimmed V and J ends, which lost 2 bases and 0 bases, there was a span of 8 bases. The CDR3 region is CASSLQRMNTEAFF. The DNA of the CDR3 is TGTGCCAGCAGCTTACAGAGAATGAACACTGAAGCTTTCTTT.

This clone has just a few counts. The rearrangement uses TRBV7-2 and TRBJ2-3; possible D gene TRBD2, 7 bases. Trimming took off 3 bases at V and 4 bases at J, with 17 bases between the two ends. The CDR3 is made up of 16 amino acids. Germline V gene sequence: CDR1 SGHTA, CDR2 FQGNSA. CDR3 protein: CASSFGGGRISDTQYF. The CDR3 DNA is TGTGCCAGCAGCTTCGGCGGGGGCCGGATTTCAGATACGCAGTATTTT.

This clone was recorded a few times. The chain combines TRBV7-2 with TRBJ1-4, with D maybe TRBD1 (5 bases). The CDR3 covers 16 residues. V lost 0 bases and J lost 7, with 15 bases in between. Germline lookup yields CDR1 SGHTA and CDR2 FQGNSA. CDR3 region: CASSLAGGGLGEKLFF. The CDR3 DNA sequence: TGTGCCAGCAGCTTAGCGGGGGGTGGGTTAGGTGAAAAACTGTTTTTT. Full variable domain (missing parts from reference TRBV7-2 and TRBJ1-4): GAGVSQSPSNKVTEKGKDVELRCDPISGHTALYWYRQSLGQGLEFLIYFQGNSAPDKSGLPSDRFSAERTGGSVSTLTIQRTQQEDSAVYLCASSLAGGGLGEKLFFGSGTQLSVL.

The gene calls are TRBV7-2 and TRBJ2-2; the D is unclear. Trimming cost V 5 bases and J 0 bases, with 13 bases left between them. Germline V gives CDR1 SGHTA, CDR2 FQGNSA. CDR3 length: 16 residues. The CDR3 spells CASSLDRATNTGELFF. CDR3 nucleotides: TGTGCCAGCAGCCTCGACCGGGCCACGAACACCGGGGAGCTGTTTTTT.

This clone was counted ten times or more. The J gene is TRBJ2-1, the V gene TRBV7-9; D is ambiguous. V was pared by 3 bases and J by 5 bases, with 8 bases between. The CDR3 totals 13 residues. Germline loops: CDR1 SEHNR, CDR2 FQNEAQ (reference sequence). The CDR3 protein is CASSFDWNNEQFF. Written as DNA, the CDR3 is TGTGCCAGCAGCTTTGACTGGAACAATGAGCAGTTCTTC.

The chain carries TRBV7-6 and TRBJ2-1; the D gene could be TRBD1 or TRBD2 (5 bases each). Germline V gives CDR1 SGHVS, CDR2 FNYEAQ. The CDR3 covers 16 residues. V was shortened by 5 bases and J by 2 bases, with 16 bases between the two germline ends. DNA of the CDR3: TGTGCCAGCAGCAAAGGGCCCGGGACCACCTACAATGAGCAGTTCTTC. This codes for CASSKGPGTTYNEQFF.

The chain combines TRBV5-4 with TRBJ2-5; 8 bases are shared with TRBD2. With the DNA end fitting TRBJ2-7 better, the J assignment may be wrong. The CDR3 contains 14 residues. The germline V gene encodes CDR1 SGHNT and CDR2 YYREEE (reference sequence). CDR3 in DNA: TGTGCCAGCAGCCAGAGCGGGGGAGCTTACGAGCAGTACTTC. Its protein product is CASSQSGGAYEQYF.

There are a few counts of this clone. In DNA form, the CDR3 reads TGTGCCAGCAGCCCACTCTTACTGTCCGGGAGAAGAAATGAGCAGTTCTTC. It translates to CASSPLLLSGRRNEQFF. The chain has TRBV7-2 and TRBJ2-1; D might be TRBD2 (6 bases). V was pared by 5 bases and J by 7 bases, with 24 bases between. CDR1 is SGHTA and CDR2 is FQGNSA in the germline V gene. The CDR3 contains 17 residues.

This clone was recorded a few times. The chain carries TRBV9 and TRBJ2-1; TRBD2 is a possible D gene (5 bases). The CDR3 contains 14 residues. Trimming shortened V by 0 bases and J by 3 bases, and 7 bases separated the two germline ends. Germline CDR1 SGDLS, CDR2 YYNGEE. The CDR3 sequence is CASSVDGIYNEQFF. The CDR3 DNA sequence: TGTGCCAGCAGCGTAGACGGGATCTACAATGAGCAGTTCTTC.

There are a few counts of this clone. In DNA form, the CDR3 reads TGTGCCAGTAGTCGCGCAGGGGATACGCAGTATTTT. Its translation is CASSRAGDTQYF. The chain recombines TRBV19 with TRBJ2-3; a weak D match, TRBD1 (5 bases). V was clipped by 5 bases and J by 6 bases, with 9 bases between them. The germline V gene encodes CDR1 LNHDA and CDR2 SQIVND (reference sequence). This CDR3 comprises 12 residues.

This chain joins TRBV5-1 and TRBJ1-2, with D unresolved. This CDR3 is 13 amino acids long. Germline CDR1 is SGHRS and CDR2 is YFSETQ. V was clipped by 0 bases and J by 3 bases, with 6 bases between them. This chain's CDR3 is CASSLDPYYGYTF. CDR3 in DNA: TGCGCCAGCAGCTTGGATCCGTACTATGGCTACACCTTC.

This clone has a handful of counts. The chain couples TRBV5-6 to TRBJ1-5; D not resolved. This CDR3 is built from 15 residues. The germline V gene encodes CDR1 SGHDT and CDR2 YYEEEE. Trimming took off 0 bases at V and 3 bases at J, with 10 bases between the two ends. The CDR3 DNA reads TGTGCCAGCAGCTTGGGGGATTTAACCAATCAGCCCCAGCATTTT. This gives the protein CASSLGDLTNQPQHF.

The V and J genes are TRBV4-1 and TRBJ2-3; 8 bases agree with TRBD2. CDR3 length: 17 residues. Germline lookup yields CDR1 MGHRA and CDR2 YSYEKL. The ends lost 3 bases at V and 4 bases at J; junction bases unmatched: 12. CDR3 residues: CASSQSGLGPGADTQYF. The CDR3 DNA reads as TGCGCCAGCAGCCAGTCGGGACTAGGTCCCGGGGCAGATACGCAGTATTTT.

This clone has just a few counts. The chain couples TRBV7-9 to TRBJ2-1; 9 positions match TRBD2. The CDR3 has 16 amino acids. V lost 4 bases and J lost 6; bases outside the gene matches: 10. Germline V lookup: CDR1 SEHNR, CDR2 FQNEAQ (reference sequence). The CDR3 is CASSSRGLAGINEQFF. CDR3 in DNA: TGTGCCAGCAGCTCTAGGGGGCTAGCGGGAATCAATGAGCAGTTCTTC.

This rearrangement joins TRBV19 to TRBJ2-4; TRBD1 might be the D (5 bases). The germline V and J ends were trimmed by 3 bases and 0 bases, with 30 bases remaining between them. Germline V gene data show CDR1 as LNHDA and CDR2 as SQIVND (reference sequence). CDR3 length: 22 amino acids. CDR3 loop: CASSIRARVLDWGRLAKNIQYF. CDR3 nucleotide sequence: TGTGCCAGTAGTATCCGGGCTCGGGTATTGGATTGGGGCCGACTAGCCAAAAACATTCAGTACTTC.

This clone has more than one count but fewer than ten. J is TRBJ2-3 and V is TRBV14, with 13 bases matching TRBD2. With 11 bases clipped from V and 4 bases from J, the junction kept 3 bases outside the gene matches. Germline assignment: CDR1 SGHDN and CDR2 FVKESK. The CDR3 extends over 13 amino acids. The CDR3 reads CASGLAGADTQYF. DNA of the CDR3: TGTGCCTCCGGACTAGCGGGGGCAGATACGCAGTATTTT. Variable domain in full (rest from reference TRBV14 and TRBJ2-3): EAGVTQFPSHSVIEKGQTVTLRCDPISGHDNLYWYRRVMGKEIKFLLHFVKESKQDESGMPNNRFLAERTGGTYSTLKVQPAELEDSGVYFCASGLAGADTQYFGPGTRLTVL.

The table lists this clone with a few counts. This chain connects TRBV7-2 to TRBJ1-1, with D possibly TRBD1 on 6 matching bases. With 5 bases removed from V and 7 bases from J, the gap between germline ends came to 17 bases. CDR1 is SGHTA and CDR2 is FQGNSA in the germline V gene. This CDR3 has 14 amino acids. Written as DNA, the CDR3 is TGTGCCAGCAGCCCCGTGGGGGGCAACGGTGAAGCTTTCTTT. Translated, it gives CASSPVGGNGEAFF.

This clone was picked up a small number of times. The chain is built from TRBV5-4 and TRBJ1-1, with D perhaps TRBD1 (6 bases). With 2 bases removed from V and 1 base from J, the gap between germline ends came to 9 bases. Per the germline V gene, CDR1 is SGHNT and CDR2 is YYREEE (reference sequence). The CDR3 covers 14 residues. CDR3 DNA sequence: TGTGCCAGCAGCTTTACAGGGCCGAACACTGAAGCTTTCTTT. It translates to CASSFTGPNTEAFF.

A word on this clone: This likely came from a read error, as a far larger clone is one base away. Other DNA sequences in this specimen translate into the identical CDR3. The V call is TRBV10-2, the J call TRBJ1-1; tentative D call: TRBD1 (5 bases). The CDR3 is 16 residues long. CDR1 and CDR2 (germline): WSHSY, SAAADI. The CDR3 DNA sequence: TGCGCCAGCAGTGAAGACAGACGAATGAAGAACACTGAAGCCTTCTTT. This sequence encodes CASSEDRRMKNTEAFF.

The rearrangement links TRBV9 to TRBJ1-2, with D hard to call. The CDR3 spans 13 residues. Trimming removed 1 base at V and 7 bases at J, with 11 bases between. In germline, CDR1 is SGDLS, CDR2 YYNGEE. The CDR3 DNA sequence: TGTGCCAGCAGCGTAACCGCGGGGTCTGGCTACACCTTC. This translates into CASSVTAGSGYTF.

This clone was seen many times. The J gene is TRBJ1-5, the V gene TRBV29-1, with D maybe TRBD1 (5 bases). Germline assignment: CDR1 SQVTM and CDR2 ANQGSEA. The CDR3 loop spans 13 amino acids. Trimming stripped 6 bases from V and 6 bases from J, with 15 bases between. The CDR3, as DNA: TGCAGCGTGACAGAAACCGACGGTCAGCCCCAGCATTTT. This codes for CSVTETDGQPQHF. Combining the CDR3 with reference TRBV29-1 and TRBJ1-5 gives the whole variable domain SAVISQKPSRDICQRGTSLTIQCQVDSQVTMMFWYRQQPGQSLTLIATANQGSEATYESGFVIDKFPISRPNLTFSTLTVSNMSPEDSSIYLCSVTETDGQPQHFGDGTRLSIL.

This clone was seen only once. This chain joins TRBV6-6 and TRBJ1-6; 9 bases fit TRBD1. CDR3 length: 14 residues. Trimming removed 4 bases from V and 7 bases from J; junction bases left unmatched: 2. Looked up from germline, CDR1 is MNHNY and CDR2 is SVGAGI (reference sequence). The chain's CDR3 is CASSSGTGNSPLHF. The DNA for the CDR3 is TGTGCCAGCAGTTCCGGGACAGGGAATTCACCCCTCCACTTT.

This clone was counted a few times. The CDR3 nucleotides are TGTGCCAGCAGCGTAGACGGGAGAACGGTGAATGAGCAGTTCTTC. It translates to CASSVDGRTVNEQFF. The rearrangement links TRBV9 to TRBJ2-1; TRBD2 is a possible D gene (6 bases). V was trimmed by 0 bases and J by 7 bases, leaving 14 bases between them. The germline V gene has CDR1 SGDLS and CDR2 YYNGEE. The CDR3 is made up of 15 amino acids. The entire variable domain, with the rest obtained from reference TRBV9 and TRBJ2-1, is as follows: DSGVTQTPKHLITATGQRVTLRCSPRSGDLSVYWYQQSLDQGLQFLIQYYNGEERAKGNILERFSAQQFPDLHSELNLSSLELGDSALYFCASSVDGRTVNEQFFGPGTRLTVL.

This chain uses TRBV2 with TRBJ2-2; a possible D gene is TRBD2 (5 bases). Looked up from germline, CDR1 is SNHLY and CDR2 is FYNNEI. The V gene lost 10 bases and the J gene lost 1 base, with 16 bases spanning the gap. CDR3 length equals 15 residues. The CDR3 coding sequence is TGTGCCAACTCGGCGAGGACTTTGAACACCGGGGAGCTGTTTTTT. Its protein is CANSARTLNTGELFF.